Listed below are T cell receptor beta chains from one sample, sequenced in a study of blood T cell repertoires in COVID-19. TCRdb's copy holds only in-frame clones and misses some; the assay was immunoSEQ multiplex PCR. The profile shows some 380,000 clones, about 80% of them singletons. Sequencing input: peripheral blood. Receptors were obtained from a human donor with acute or convalescent COVID-19. The donor label of this sample is uncertain. CDR3s include the opening cysteine and the closing phenylalanine or tryptophan. A D gene is named only where the DNA matches it firmly. Clone size, where shown, is once, few, many, or a class for clones that have expanded.

CDR3aa: CASSLNGAGGTEAFF; CDR3nt: TGTGCCAGCAGCTTAAACGGGGCCGGGGGCACTGAAGCTTTCTTT; d_gene: NA; v_gene: TRBV7-6; abundance: NA; j_gene: TRBJ1-1
CDR3aa: CASSLRPRGQYYEQYF; CDR3nt: TGTGCCAGCAGCTTGCGTCCCCGGGGACAGTACTACGAGCAGTACTTC; d_gene: TRBD1; v_gene: TRBV5-4; abundance: once; j_gene: TRBJ2-7
CDR3aa: CSAGDTYEQYF; CDR3nt: TGCAGCGCAGGGGACACCTACGAGCAGTACTTC; d_gene: NA; v_gene: TRBV29-1; abundance: NA; j_gene: TRBJ2-7
CDR3aa: CSVEVGLKLFF; CDR3nt: TGCAGCGTTGAAGTGGGGCTAAAACTGTTTTTT; d_gene: NA; v_gene: TRBV29-1; abundance: NA; j_gene: TRBJ1-4
CDR3aa: CASSQGAGRADTQYF; CDR3nt: TGCGCCAGCAGCCAAGGAGCGGGGCGAGCAGATACGCAGTATTTT; d_gene: TRBD2; v_gene: TRBV4-1; abundance: NA; j_gene: TRBJ2-3
CDR3aa: CASSLKGGISGNTIYF; CDR3nt: TGTGCCAGCAGCTTGAAGGGGGGGATCTCGGGAAACACCATATATTTT; d_gene: NA; v_gene: TRBV5-4; abundance: NA; j_gene: TRBJ1-3
CDR3aa: CASSFGVRDTEAFF; CDR3nt: TGTGCCAGCAGCTTCGGGGTGAGAGACACTGAAGCTTTCTTT; d_gene: NA; v_gene: TRBV5-6; abundance: NA; j_gene: TRBJ1-1
CDR3aa: CASSKKSDRVPYNEQFF; CDR3nt: TGTGCCAGCAGTAAAAAATCGGACAGGGTCCCCTACAATGAGCAGTTCTTC; d_gene: TRBD1; v_gene: TRBV27; abundance: NA; j_gene: TRBJ2-1
CDR3aa: CASSLVHPREAFF; CDR3nt: TGTGCCAGCAGTTTAGTCCACCCGCGGGAAGCTTTCTTT; d_gene: NA; v_gene: TRBV28; abundance: once; j_gene: TRBJ1-1
CDR3aa: CASSPRTVRSGNTIYF; CDR3nt: TGTGCCAGCAGCCCACGGACAGTCCGCTCTGGAAACACCATATATTTT; d_gene: NA; v_gene: TRBV9; abundance: NA; j_gene: TRBJ1-3
CDR3aa: CASSAGQGASGNTIYF; CDR3nt: TGTGCCAGCAGCGCGGGACAGGGGGCTAGTGGAAACACCATATATTTT; d_gene: TRBD1; v_gene: TRBV2; abundance: NA; j_gene: TRBJ1-3
CDR3aa: CASSINRGSNQPQHF; CDR3nt: TGTGCCAGTAGTATTAACAGGGGAAGCAATCAGCCCCAGCATTTT; d_gene: TRBD1; v_gene: TRBV19; abundance: NA; j_gene: TRBJ1-5
CDR3aa: CASSITASNQPQHF; CDR3nt: TGTGCCAGTAGTATAACAGCTAGCAATCAGCCCCAGCATTTT; d_gene: NA; v_gene: TRBV19; abundance: NA; j_gene: TRBJ1-5
CDR3aa: CASSGYEGAEAFF; CDR3nt: TGCGCCAGCAGTGGCTACGAGGGGGCTGAAGCTTTCTTT; d_gene: NA; v_gene: TRBV10-1; abundance: NA; j_gene: TRBJ1-1
CDR3aa: CASSVNLYYGYTF; CDR3nt: TGTGCCAGCAGTGTTAATTTGTACTATGGCTACACCTTC; d_gene: NA; v_gene: TRBV2; abundance: NA; j_gene: TRBJ1-2